The 30 T cell receptor beta chains below come from one sample, sequenced in a study of shared clonotypes between healthy human individuals (dated by TCRdb to the early 2020s). The protocol used for the library was the immunoSEQ multiplex PCR assay. TCRdb mirrors the immuneACCESS table, restricted to in-frame sequences. Some clones are absent from its copies; in checked studies, under half trace to an unresolved V gene, and the reason for the others is unknown. The sample table contains some 200,000 clones; only one count was recorded for around 63% of them. Together, the top ten hold over 9.5% of the sample. Input material: memory CD4+ T cells sorted from blood. Per the publication, the cell subset or site label means: CD45RA-negative fraction. These receptors originate from a man younger than 40 in good health.

This sequence joins TRBV27 and TRBJ2-7, with 9 bases lining up with TRBD1. The CDR3 is made up of 13 amino acids. Germline trimming cut 5 bases from V and 6 bases from J; bases unmatched to any gene: 5. Germline lookup yields CDR1 MNHEY and CDR2 SMNVEV (reference sequence). CDR3 protein: CASSRGQGGEQYF. The CDR3 DNA follows: TGTGCCAGCAGTAGGGGACAGGGAGGCGAGCAGTACTTC.

This chain connects TRBV28 to TRBJ2-1; D is uncertain. This CDR3 is built from 17 residues. CDR1 and CDR2 from the germline V gene are MDHEN and SYDVKM. The V end was cut by 1 base, the J end by 0 bases, with 13 bases between. CDR3: CASSLYSAVDSYNEQFF. The CDR3 DNA reads TGTGCCAGCAGTTTATACTCGGCAGTCGACTCCTACAATGAGCAGTTCTTC.

This clone was seen many times. The chain carries TRBV28 and TRBJ2-1; TRBD2 matches 7 bases. The V and J ends lost 8 bases and 4 bases, in that order; junction bases with no gene match: 2. This CDR3 comprises 12 residues. Germline V gene sequence: CDR1 MDHEN, CDR2 SYDVKM. The CDR3 sequence: CASRGGYNEQFF. The CDR3 DNA is TGTGCCAGCCGCGGGGGTTACAATGAGCAGTTCTTC.

The rearrangement links TRBV11-2 to TRBJ1-2; D not resolved. Germline CDR1 reads SGHAT; CDR2 reads FQNNGV. CDR3 length: 14 amino acids. Trimming removed 0 bases at V and 8 bases at J, with 13 bases between. The CDR3: CASSLDRPDGGYTF. The CDR3 DNA sequence: TGTGCCAGCAGCTTAGATCGTCCGGATGGGGGCTACACCTTC.

The V gene is TRBV14, the J gene TRBJ1-1; D perhaps matches TRBD1 (6 bases). The CDR3 spans 15 residues. The V gene lost 4 bases and the J gene lost 6 bases, with 18 bases spanning the gap. Germline V gives CDR1 SGHDN, CDR2 FVKESK. The DNA of the CDR3 is TGTGCCAGCAGCCTACTTAATACAGGGCGGGCTGAAGCTTTCTTT. Its protein is CASSLLNTGRAEAFF.

In its sample, this clone was seen a few times. This sample includes further DNA sequences coding for the same CDR3. The chain couples TRBV19 to TRBJ1-2; D gene uncertain. The CDR3 has 12 residues. V lost 3 bases, J lost 4 bases, and 6 bases lay in between. The germline gives CDR1 LNHDA, CDR2 SQIVND (reference sequence). CDR3 region: CASSISVYGYTF. DNA of the CDR3: TGTGCCAGTAGTATTTCAGTCTATGGCTACACCTTC. Full variable domain (remainder filled in from reference TRBV19 and TRBJ1-2): DGGITQSPKYLFRKEGQNVTLSCEQNLNHDAMYWYRQDPGQGLRLIYYSQIVNDFQKGDIAEGYSVSREKKESFPLTVTSAQKNPTAFYLCASSISVYGYTFGSGTRLTVV.

The chain combines TRBV5-1 with TRBJ2-5; D is undetermined. In germline, CDR1 is SGHRS, CDR2 YFSETQ. Between the trimmed V and J ends, which lost 1 base and 4 bases, there was a span of 8 bases. This CDR3 comprises 13 residues. CDR3 amino acids: CASSLSVGETQYF. The CDR3 region has the DNA TGCGCCAGCAGCTTGAGTGTCGGAGAGACCCAGTACTTC.

The chain joins TRBV29-1 to TRBJ2-7; D uncertain. The CDR3 is 11 residues long. The germline V gene has CDR1 SQVTM and CDR2 ANQGSEA. V lost 6 bases to trimming and J lost 3 bases, with 9 bases between them. CDR3 in amino acids: CSVGPGYEQYF. The CDR3 region has the DNA TGCAGCGTCGGACCGGGCTACGAGCAGTACTTC.

The V call is TRBV5-1, the J call TRBJ1-5, with TRBD1 as a possible D gene (5 bases). The length of the CDR3 is 15 residues. Germline V lookup: CDR1 SGHRS, CDR2 YFSETQ. Trimming cost V 3 bases and J 2 bases, with 12 bases left between them. CDR3 DNA: TGCGCCAGCAGCTGGGGGTACAGCCGCAATCAGCCCCAGCATTTT. Protein sequence: CASSWGYSRNQPQHF.

The gene calls are TRBV21-1 and TRBJ2-7. TRBV21-1 is listed as a pseudogene. This CDR3 contains 17 residues. The CDR3 sequence is CASIVLGEGTALYEQYF. CDR3 in DNA: TGTGCCAGCATAGTTCTGGGGGAGGGGACAGCCTTATACGAGCAGTACTTC.

The chain uses TRBV5-1 and TRBJ2-3; D not resolved. Trimming shortened V by 0 bases and J by 4 bases, and 9 bases separated the two germline ends. In germline, CDR1 is SGHRS, CDR2 YFSETQ. This CDR3 region has 14 residues. The CDR3 nucleotides read TGCGCCAGCAGCTTGGGGTCGATGGCAGATACGCAGTATTTT. Translated: CASSLGSMADTQYF. The entire variable domain, with the rest obtained from reference TRBV5-1 and TRBJ2-3, is as follows: KAGVTQTPRYLIKTRGQQVTLSCSPISGHRSVSWYQQTPGQGLQFLFEYFSETQRNKGNFPGRFSGRQFSNSRSEMNVSTLELGDSALYLCASSLGSMADTQYFGPGTRLTVL.

The chain carries TRBV6-5 and TRBJ2-7; unclear D gene. Trimming left V 5 bases short and J 3 bases short, with 8 bases between. This CDR3 is 12 amino acids long. Germline values: CDR1 MNHEY, CDR2 SVGAGI. CDR3 sequence (DNA): TGTGCCAGCAGTGAATTGAACTACGAGCAGTACTTC. It translates to CASSELNYEQYF.

This clone was seen a few times. The V and J genes are TRBV2 and TRBJ1-5, with a possible D match to TRBD1 (5 bases). Trimming shortened V by 0 bases and J by 1 base, and 7 bases separated the two germline ends. CDR3 length: 15 residues. Germline V gene lookup returns CDR1 SNHLY and CDR2 FYNNEI. CDR3 sequence reads: CASSEARGSNQPQHF. The CDR3 DNA reads TGTGCCAGCAGTGAAGCGCGGGGGAGCAATCAGCCCCAGCATTTT.

DNA for the CDR3: TGTGCCAGCAGCACGCCCCCGTACGAGCAGTACTTC. Translated: CASSTPPYEQYF. The chain couples TRBV7-6 to TRBJ2-7; D unresolved. V was trimmed by 5 bases and J by 4 bases, leaving 9 bases between them. This CDR3 is 12 amino acids long. In germline, CDR1 is SGHVS, CDR2 FNYEAQ.

This chain connects TRBV6-1 to TRBJ1-3; D call uncertain. This CDR3 is 14 amino acids long. Germline V CDR1 and CDR2: MNHNS, SASEGT. V gave up 4 bases and J gave up 2 bases, with 9 bases separating them. The CDR3 sequence is CASSVGSAGNTIYF. Written as DNA, the CDR3 is TGTGCCAGCAGTGTAGGCAGTGCTGGAAACACCATATATTTT.

Concerning this clone: One end of the junction varies from germline; a read error may be responsible. The gene calls are TRBV15 and TRBJ1-1; D call uncertain. The CDR3 loop spans 15 amino acids. Germline CDR1 and CDR2: LNHNV and YYDKDF (reference sequence). The CDR3 nucleotides read TGTGCCACCAGAAGAGATCTGTGGGAGAACACTGAAGCTTTCTTT. Its protein product is CATRRDLWENTEAFF.

The CDR3 loop reads CASSRRDRGLTQYF. Here the CDR3 DNA reads TGTGCCAGCTCGCGCCGGGACAGGGGGCTTACGCAGTATTTT. The chain has TRBV27 and TRBJ2-3; 12 positions agree with TRBD1. The germline gives CDR1 MNHEY, CDR2 SMNVEV (reference sequence). V dropped 8 bases and J dropped 8; count of bases not matched to a gene: 8. The CDR3 covers 14 residues.

The chain joins TRBV10-1 to TRBJ2-1; a possible D gene is TRBD1 (6 bases). This CDR3 region has 15 residues. V was pared by 5 bases and J by 0 bases, with 11 bases between. CDR1 is WNHNN, CDR2 SYGVQD, per germline (reference sequence). The CDR3 DNA reads TGCGCCAGCAGTCCTCGACAGGTCTCCTACAATGAGCAGTTCTTC. Protein product: CASSPRQVSYNEQFF.

The chain's CDR3 is CASSLEGLAGDEQYF. The CDR3 DNA follows: TGTGCCAGCAGCTTGGAGGGGCTAGCGGGAGACGAGCAGTACTTC. The chain carries TRBV5-4 and TRBJ2-7; TRBD2 matches 10 bases. V was pared by 0 bases and J by 5 bases, with 5 bases of the junction left unmatched. The CDR3 has 15 amino acids. The germline V gene has CDR1 SGHNT and CDR2 YYREEE (reference sequence).

The genes are TRBV5-5 and TRBJ2-2; D is unclear. The CDR3 totals 16 residues. V dropped 4 bases and J dropped 0 bases, with 13 bases sitting between them. The germline gives CDR1 SGHKS, CDR2 YYEKEE (reference sequence). CDR3 sequence (DNA): TGTGCCAGCAGCCGTCTCGGAGCCCCGAACACCGGGGAGCTGTTTTTT. It specifies CASSRLGAPNTGELFF.

This rearrangement joins TRBV10-1 to TRBJ2-5, with D tentatively TRBD1 (6 bases). The CDR3 spans 12 residues. V was cut by 4 bases and J by 5 bases, with 8 bases left in between. Germline loops: CDR1 WNHNN, CDR2 SYGVQD (reference sequence). As DNA, the CDR3 is TGCGCCAGCAGTGCGAGGGGGGAGACCCAGTACTTC. It is translated as CASSARGETQYF.

The gene calls are TRBV11-2 and TRBJ1-1; 11 bases are a match to TRBD1. The CDR3 totals 16 residues. Trimming at V came to 7 bases and at J to 3 bases, leaving 10 bases not matched to a gene. Germline V gene sequence: CDR1 SGHAT, CDR2 FQNNGV. The CDR3 here is CASTPGTGGGDTEAFF. The CDR3 DNA sequence: TGTGCCAGCACCCCCGGGACAGGGGGTGGTGACACTGAAGCTTTCTTT.

By its share, this clone is medium-sized (0.01 to 0.1%). The chain links TRBV10-3 to TRBJ2-7, with D maybe TRBD2 (5 bases). The V gene's germline CDR1 is ENHRY and CDR2 SYGVKD. With 4 bases removed from V and 4 bases from J, the gap between germline ends came to 17 bases. CDR3 length equals 15 residues. CDR3 residues: CAISVGSRLSYEQYF. CDR3 DNA sequence: TGTGCCATCAGTGTAGGGAGTCGGTTGTCTTACGAGCAGTACTTC.

This clone was observed a handful of times. The chain recombines TRBV28 with TRBJ2-7; tentatively, D is TRBD1 or TRBD2 (5 bases each). Germline V gene lookup returns CDR1 MDHEN and CDR2 SYDVKM. V dropped 6 bases and J dropped 3 bases, with 9 bases sitting between them. CDR3 length: 12 residues. DNA of the CDR3: TGTGCCAGCAGAAGGGGAGTCTACGAGCAGTACTTC. Its translation is CASRRGVYEQYF.

The V and J genes are TRBV6-6 and TRBJ1-5; D is ambiguous. Per germline, CDR1 MNHNY and CDR2 SVGAGI (reference sequence). The CDR3 contains 15 residues. The germline V and J ends were trimmed by 2 bases and 4 bases, with 12 bases remaining between them. The DNA for the CDR3 is TGTGCCAGCAGTTACGGAAGCGGGCAGAATCAGCCCCAGCATTTT. Translating it yields CASSYGSGQNQPQHF.

This clone appeared a few times. V and J are TRBV2 and TRBJ1-5; the D gene is possibly TRBD1 (5 bases). The V and J ends lost 4 bases and 2 bases respectively, with 12 bases between them. The CDR3 is 15 residues long. Germline V gene lookup returns CDR1 SNHLY and CDR2 FYNNEI. The CDR3 loop reads CASSVGQSGNQPQHF. The CDR3 DNA follows: TGTGCCAGCAGTGTGGGGCAATCGGGCAATCAGCCCCAGCATTTT.

This clone was seen only once. The chain uses TRBV2 and TRBJ2-7, with D maybe TRBD1 (5 bases). The V end lost 7 bases, the J end lost 5 bases, and 12 bases lay between the germline ends. Looked up from germline, CDR1 is SNHLY and CDR2 is FYNNEI. This CDR3 has 12 amino acids. This CDR3 is CASNQGSNEQYF. CDR3 DNA sequence: TGTGCCAGCAACCAGGGCAGCAACGAGCAGTACTTC. Complete variable domain (other parts from reference TRBV2 and TRBJ2-7): EPEVTQTPSHQVTQMGQEVILRCVPISNHLYFYWYRQILGQKVEFLVSFYNNEISEKSEIFDDQFSVERPDGSNFTLKIRSTKLEDSAMYFCASNQGSNEQYFGPGTRLTVT.

In this sample, this clone turned up a few times. The chain combines TRBV28 with TRBJ1-5; D is unclear. This CDR3 is built from 14 residues. V was clipped by 2 bases and J by 9 bases, with 14 bases between them. CDR1 is MDHEN and CDR2 is SYDVKM in the germline V gene. The CDR3 DNA follows: TGTGCCAGCAGTTTACACCAAGGTACGGGGCCCCAGCATTTT. This encodes CASSLHQGTGPQHF.

J is TRBJ2-7 and V is TRBV21-1. TRBV21-1 is a documented pseudogene. CDR3 length: 15 residues. CDR3 DNA: TGTGCCAGCAGCAACCGGGACGTAGGATACTACGAGCAGTACTTC. Translated: CASSNRDVGYYEQYF.

Here the CDR3 DNA reads TGTGCCAGCAGACCCGGGGGGTCGTACAATGAGCAGTTCTTC. As protein: CASRPGGSYNEQFF. The gene calls are TRBV2 and TRBJ2-1; TRBD2 aligns across 7 bases. V gave up 6 bases and J gave up 4 bases; unmatched junction bases: 6. The germline gives CDR1 SNHLY, CDR2 FYNNEI. The CDR3 is 14 amino acids.